The clone carrying this T cell receptor beta chain was picked up a small number of times. The data were obtained in a study of blood T cell repertoires in COVID-19. The overall study: Samples came from the United States, Italy and Spain, spanning acute and convalescent COVID-19.

The CDR3 runs to 16 residues. V shed 5 bases and J 2 bases; nucleotides not matched to a gene: 8. Looked up from germline, CDR1 is PRHDT and CDR2 is FYEKMQ (reference sequence). The repertoire was sequenced with immunoSEQ multiplex PCR; TCRdb's copy has only in-frame clones and lacks some. The table lists hundreds of thousands of clones, approximately 85% of them singletons. The sample comprised PBMCs or T cells enriched from blood (not recorded which). V is TRBV13 and J is TRBJ2-1; 8 nucleotides agree with TRBD1. This receptor was obtained from a woman between 45 and 65 years old with acute COVID-19. The CDR3 reads CASSPPTGEPYNEQFF. The CDR3 DNA sequence: TGTGCCAGCAGCCCACCGACAGGGGAACCCTACAATGAGCAGTTCTTC.